Given below is one T cell receptor beta chain in context. What it binds is not known. This sample was included in a study of T cell responses to AZD1222 COVID-19 vaccine. Across the whole study: Both about-4-week and about-12-week second-dose recipients were combined.

Study results and limitations: Regions 160-218 and 743-854 dominated among vaccine-associated CD4 TCRs spanning spike. At baseline, just 5 or 6 AZD1222 recipients tested seropositive. Repertoires were obtained solely post-peak T cell response.

Sequencing was performed with immunoSEQ multiplex PCR; in TCRdb, only in-frame clones are kept and a portion is missing. The data show 170,000 or so clones, around 90% seen once. The CDR3 is 15 residues long. V lost 7 bases, J lost 5 bases, and 17 bases lay in between. The germline V gene encodes CDR1 SEHNR and CDR2 FQNEAQ (reference sequence). The chain uses TRBV7-9 and TRBJ2-2, with D hard to call. Specimen: peripheral blood, collected on day 0 of AZD1222 vaccination. The source of this sequence is an adult in good health. CDR3 region: CASTKIWGVTGELFF. The CDR3 bases are TGTGCCAGCACCAAAATTTGGGGTGTAACCGGGGAGCTGTTTTTT.